These 26 T cell receptor beta chains were sequenced from one sample in a study of blood T cell repertoires in COVID-19 (dated by TCRdb to 2018 to 2020). To prepare the library, the immunoSEQ multiplex PCR assay was applied. TCRdb took this table from immuneACCESS and kept in-frame rearrangements with V and J called. Such tables lack part of the clones; where checked against another copy, unresolved V genes explain under half of the gap, and the rest is unexplained. A total of 250,000 to 300,000 clones appear in this sample, 86% of them only once. About 2% of the sample goes to the ten largest clones. What was sequenced was peripheral blood. All receptors derive from a man aged 25-45 years with active or convalescent COVID-19.

The V gene is TRBV5-1, the J gene TRBJ1-4; D gene ambiguous. CDR1 SGHRS and CDR2 YFSETQ come from the germline V gene. The CDR3 covers 15 residues. V lost 6 bases, J lost 2 bases, and 14 bases lay in between. This chain's CDR3 is CASTRGARTNEKLFF. DNA for the CDR3: TGCGCCAGCACCCGGGGAGCACGGACTAATGAAAAACTGTTTTTT.

This sequence joins TRBV7-8 and TRBJ2-7; 12 positions match TRBD1. The V gene's germline CDR1 is SGHVS and CDR2 FQNEAQ. Losses at the gene ends were 3 bases for V and 7 bases for J; bases not matched to a gene: 7. The CDR3 has 15 amino acids. The CDR3 DNA reads as TGTGCCAGCAGCTTGAGGGACAGGGGGCTAGGGGAGCAGTACTTC. This translates into CASSLRDRGLGEQYF.

As for this clone: This sample also contains other DNA sequences that code for the same CDR3. The V and J genes are TRBV9 and TRBJ1-3, with D possibly TRBD1 on 5 matching bases. This CDR3 region has 14 residues. CDR1 SGDLS and CDR2 YYNGEE come from the germline V gene. Trimming cost V 0 bases and J 2 bases, with 6 bases left between them. CDR3 protein: CASSVEGAGNTIYF. The CDR3 DNA follows: TGTGCCAGCAGCGTAGAAGGGGCTGGAAACACCATATATTTT. The full variable domain, in which reference TRBV9 and TRBJ1-3 provide the parts outside the CDR3, is DSGVTQTPKHLITATGQRVTLRCSPRSGDLSVYWYQQSLDQGLQFLIQYYNGEERAKGNILERFSAQQFPDLHSELNLSSLELGDSALYFCASSVEGAGNTIYFGEGSWLTVV.

The V call is TRBV10-2, the J call TRBJ2-5; 9 bases map to TRBD1. CDR1 WSHSY and CDR2 SAAADI come from the germline V gene. CDR3 size: 14 residues. Losses at the gene ends were 5 bases for V and 1 base for J; bases not matched to a gene: 2. CDR3 in amino acids: CASSQQGAQETQYF. CDR3 nucleotides: TGCGCCAGCAGTCAACAGGGGGCCCAAGAGACCCAGTACTTC.

The genes are TRBV7-8 and TRBJ2-5; possibly TRBD1 for D (6 bases). Germline CDR1 SGHVS, CDR2 FQNEAQ. V gave up 5 bases and J gave up 1 base, with 11 bases separating them. This CDR3 is 14 amino acids long. The CDR3, as DNA: TGTGCCAGCAGCCCCCAGGGGACCCAAGAGACCCAGTACTTC. It translates to CASSPQGTQETQYF.

The rearrangement links TRBV28 to TRBJ1-2; 8 nucleotides align to TRBD1. The germline V gene has CDR1 MDHEN and CDR2 SYDVKM. V shed 2 bases and J 7 bases; nucleotides not matched to a gene: 9. This CDR3 is built from 15 residues. DNA of the CDR3: TGTGCCAGCAGTTTACCCCCCGAAGACAGGGGTGGCTACACCTTC. Residues: CASSLPPEDRGGYTF.

This sequence joins TRBV4-1 and TRBJ1-1, with 7 positions matching TRBD1. The germline V gene encodes CDR1 MGHRA and CDR2 YSYEKL. V lost 3 bases and J lost 8; bases outside the gene matches: 15. The CDR3 loop spans 16 amino acids. The CDR3 reads CASSHVKLGQGGEAFF. The DNA of the CDR3 is TGCGCCAGCAGCCACGTTAAGTTGGGTCAGGGGGGCGAAGCTTTCTTT.

This clone was counted a single time. CDR3 residues: CASVEGRTQLAKNIQYF. The CDR3 DNA is TGTGCCAGCGTCGAAGGCAGGACACAACTAGCCAAAAACATTCAGTACTTC. The chain is built from TRBV11-2 and TRBJ2-4, with TRBD1 as a possible D gene (5 bases). The CDR3 runs 17 residues. CDR1 is SGHAT, CDR2 FQNNGV, per germline. Trimming cost V 8 bases and J 0 bases, with 20 bases left between them.

This rearrangement joins TRBV7-3 to TRBJ1-1; possibly TRBD1 for D (5 bases). The CDR3 has 13 amino acids. Germline V gives CDR1 SGHTA, CDR2 FQGTGA. The V end was cut by 6 bases, the J end by 2 bases, with 10 bases between. DNA of the CDR3: TGTGCCAGCAGTACCCAGGGTAACACTGAAGCTTTCTTT. Amino acids: CASSTQGNTEAFF.

This clone was recorded once. Other DNA sequences in the same sample also yield this CDR3. The V gene is TRBV19, the J gene TRBJ1-6; the D gene is possibly TRBD1 (5 bases). Trimming took off 2 bases at V and 7 bases at J, with 9 bases between the two ends. The germline V gene encodes CDR1 LNHDA and CDR2 SQIVND (reference sequence). This CDR3 is built from 14 residues. The CDR3 nucleotides are TGTGCCAGTAGTATAAGGGACTCCAATTCACCCCTCCACTTT. Protein: CASSIRDSNSPLHF.

The V gene is TRBV27, the J gene TRBJ1-5; no definite D call. The V end was cut by 0 bases, the J end by 7 bases, with 10 bases between. Germline V CDR1 and CDR2: MNHEY, SMNVEV (reference sequence). The CDR3 runs to 14 residues. CDR3 DNA sequence: TGTGCCAGCAGTTTATCTGAGGGAATACAGCCCCAGCATTTT. Its translation: CASSLSEGIQPQHF.

The V call is TRBV5-1, the J call TRBJ1-1, with a weak D call TRBD1 (6 bases). Germline-derived CDR1 and CDR2 are SGHRS and YFSETQ. This CDR3 spans 14 amino acids. V was cut by 4 bases and J by 4 bases, with 14 bases left in between. The CDR3 loop reads CASSVAGVGTEAFF. CDR3 coding DNA: TGCGCCAGCAGCGTGGCAGGGGTGGGCACTGAAGCTTTCTTT.

The rearrangement joins TRBV6-2 or TRBV6-3 to TRBJ1-2; a weak D match, TRBD1 (5 bases). Germline-derived CDR1 and CDR2 are MNHEY and SVGEGT. V was trimmed by 0 bases and J by 6 bases, leaving 11 bases between them. This CDR3 comprises 14 residues. As DNA, the CDR3 is TGTGCCAGCAGTTACTCGGGGCAGGGTCATGGCTACACCTTC. This encodes CASSYSGQGHGYTF.

This clone has more than one count but fewer than ten. This chain joins TRBV9 and TRBJ2-5; TRBD2 aligns across 10 bases. Germline V CDR1 and CDR2: SGDLS, YYNGEE. Germline trimming cut 0 bases from V and 5 bases from J; bases unmatched to any gene: 7. CDR3 length equals 16 residues. The CDR3 DNA follows: TGTGCCAGCAGCGTAGGGGCTAGCGGGGGCCGGGAGACCCAGTACTTC. This gives the protein CASSVGASGGRETQYF.

V usage is TRBV6-5 and J usage is TRBJ2-1; possibly TRBD2 for D (5 bases). V lost 0 bases and J lost 9, with 12 bases in between. The CDR3 loop spans 14 amino acids. In germline, CDR1 is MNHEY, CDR2 SVGAGI. The CDR3 nucleotides are TGTGCCAGCAGTTACTCCCCCGGGGTATCTGAGCAGTTCTTC. It specifies CASSYSPGVSEQFF.

This clone was detected once. The chain carries TRBV7-2 and TRBJ2-3, with D perhaps matching TRBD1 (5 bases). The CDR3 sequence is 16 residues long. CDR1 is SGHTA and CDR2 is FQGNSA in the germline V gene. Trimming left V 0 bases short and J 2 bases short, with 12 bases between. CDR3 region: CASSLAGGAATDTQYF. Here the CDR3 DNA reads TGTGCCAGCAGCTTAGCAGGTGGGGCCGCCACAGATACGCAGTATTTT.

The rearrangement links TRBV2 to TRBJ1-3; D might be TRBD1 (6 bases). CDR3 length: 18 residues. The V end lost 6 bases, the J end lost 0 bases, and 21 bases lay between the germline ends. CDR1 and CDR2 (germline): SNHLY, FYNNEI. CDR3 sequence: CASSRFAQGLGSGNTIYF. In DNA, the CDR3 is TGTGCCAGCAGCCGTTTCGCCCAGGGGCTCGGCTCTGGAAACACCATATATTTT. Supplemented by reference TRBV2 and TRBJ1-3, the full variable domain reads EPEVTQTPSHQVTQMGQEVILRCVPISNHLYFYWYRQILGQKVEFLVSFYNNEISEKSEIFDDQFSVERPDGSNFTLKIRSTKLEDSAMYFCASSRFAQGLGSGNTIYFGEGSWLTVV.

The chain uses TRBV4-2 and TRBJ2-3; 10 bases match TRBD2. The germline CDR1 and CDR2 sequences are LGHNA and YNFKEQ. CDR3 length equals 18 residues. Trimming took 3 bases from V and 2 from J; bases not matched to a gene: 11. The CDR3 nucleotides are TGTGCCAGCAGCCAGAATCTAGCGGGGGCCTCCCCCACAGATACGCAGTATTTT. It encodes CASSQNLAGASPTDTQYF.

The V and J genes are TRBV3-1 (or the pseudogene TRBV3-2) and TRBJ2-5; 9 bases fit TRBD2. Trimming at V came to 2 bases and at J to 2 bases, leaving 6 bases not matched to a gene. This CDR3 comprises 16 residues. Germline assignment: CDR1 LGHDT and CDR2 YNNKEL (reference sequence). The CDR3 is CASSQKISGGQETQYF. The CDR3 DNA sequence: TGTGCCAGCAGCCAAAAGATTAGCGGGGGACAAGAGACCCAGTACTTC.

This sequence joins TRBV6-2 or TRBV6-3 and TRBJ1-2; TRBD1 agrees at 9 bases. Unmatched junction bases numbered 7, after V lost 6 bases and J lost 5 bases. The CDR3 is 14 residues long. Germline V CDR1 and CDR2: MNHEY, SVGEGT. CDR3 region: CASSPGQGPYGYTF. In DNA, the CDR3 is TGTGCCAGCAGCCCGGGACAGGGACCTTATGGCTACACCTTC.

The chain recombines TRBV5-5 with TRBJ2-1, with D possibly being TRBD2 (5 bases). Looked up from germline, CDR1 is SGHKS and CDR2 is YYEKEE (reference sequence). The ends were cut back, 4 bases at V and 13 bases at J, with 24 bases in the middle. CDR3 length: 15 residues. CDR3 coding DNA: TGTGCCAGCAGCCAAGCTCTCCCGGCGGGCCGCCGACAGTTCTTC. This encodes CASSQALPAGRRQFF. The complete variable domain, with remaining parts taken from reference TRBV5-5 and TRBJ2-1, reads DAGVTQSPTHLIKTRGQQVTLRCSPISGHKSVSWYQQVLGQGPQFIFQYYEKEERGRGNFPDRFSARQFPNYSSELNVNALLLGDSALYLCASSQALPAGRRQFFGPGTRLTVL.

This rearrangement joins TRBV7-2 to TRBJ2-3, with 8 bases fitting TRBD2. The junction had 9 bases not matched to a gene; V was cut back by 5 bases and J by 2 bases. Germline V gene data show CDR1 as SGHTA and CDR2 as FQGNSA. The CDR3 extends over 16 amino acids. The CDR3 loop reads CASSRGVAGYTDTQYF. In DNA, the CDR3 is TGTGCCAGCAGCCGGGGGGTAGCGGGGTACACAGATACGCAGTATTTT.

The rearrangement joins TRBV19 to TRBJ2-3, with 11 bases identical to TRBD2. Unmatched junction bases numbered 6, after V lost 4 bases and J lost 3 bases. CDR3 length equals 16 residues. Germline lookup yields CDR1 LNHDA and CDR2 SQIVND (reference sequence). Here the CDR3 reads CASSTSGTSGTDTQYF. CDR3 nucleotide sequence: TGTGCCAGTAGTACCTCCGGGACTAGCGGAACAGATACGCAGTATTTT.

The chain combines TRBV6-1 with TRBJ1-3; D might be TRBD1 (5 bases). From germline, CDR1 is MNHNS and CDR2 SASEGT. This CDR3 contains 17 residues. V lost 6 bases to trimming and J lost 0 bases, with 18 bases between them. The CDR3: CASSERKSTGSGNTIYF. The CDR3 DNA reads TGTGCCAGCAGCGAACGTAAAAGTACAGGCTCTGGAAACACCATATATTTT.

The rearrangement joins TRBV5-4 to TRBJ2-1; the D is unclear. Germline values: CDR1 SGHNT, CDR2 YYREEE (reference sequence). The CDR3 loop spans 13 amino acids. V lost 6 bases, J lost 6 bases, and 13 bases lay in between. This CDR3 reads CASTPSSSNEQFF. DNA for the CDR3: TGTGCCAGCACCCCGTCTAGTTCCAATGAGCAGTTCTTC. Full variable domain (outside the CDR3, taken from reference TRBV5-4 and TRBJ2-1): ETGVTQSPTHLIKTRGQQVTLRCSSQSGHNTVSWYQQALGQGPQFIFQYYREEENGRGNFPPRFSGLQFPNYSSELNVNALELDDSALYLCASTPSSSNEQFFGPGTRLTVL.

The J gene is TRBJ2-2, the V gene TRBV5-6, with 8 nucleotides matching TRBD1. Germline lookup yields CDR1 SGHDT and CDR2 YYEEEE. CDR3 length equals 15 residues. Trimming took 4 bases from V and 6 from J; bases not matched to a gene: 8. CDR3 region: CASSLRDRYAGELFF. The CDR3 DNA sequence: TGTGCCAGCAGCCTCCGGGACAGGTACGCCGGGGAGCTGTTTTTT.